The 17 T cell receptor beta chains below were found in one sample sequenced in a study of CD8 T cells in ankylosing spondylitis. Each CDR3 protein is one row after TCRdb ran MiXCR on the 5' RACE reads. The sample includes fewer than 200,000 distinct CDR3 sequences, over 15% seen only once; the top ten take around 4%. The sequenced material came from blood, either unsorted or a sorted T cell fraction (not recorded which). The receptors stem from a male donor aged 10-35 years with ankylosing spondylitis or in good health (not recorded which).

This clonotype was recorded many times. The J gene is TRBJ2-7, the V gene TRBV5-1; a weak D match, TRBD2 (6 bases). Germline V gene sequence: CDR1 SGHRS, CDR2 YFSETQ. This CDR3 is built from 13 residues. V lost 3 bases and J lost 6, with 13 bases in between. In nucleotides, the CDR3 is TGCGCCAGCAGCTCGGAAACGGGGGTCGAGCAGTACTTC. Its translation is CASSSETGVEQYF.

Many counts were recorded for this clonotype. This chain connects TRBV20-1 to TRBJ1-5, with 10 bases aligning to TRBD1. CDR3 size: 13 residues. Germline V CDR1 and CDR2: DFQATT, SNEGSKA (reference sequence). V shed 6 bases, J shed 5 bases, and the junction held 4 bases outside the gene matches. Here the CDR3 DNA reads TGCAGTGCAGGGACAGGGGCGGATCAGCCCCAGCATTTT. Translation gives CSAGTGADQPQHF.

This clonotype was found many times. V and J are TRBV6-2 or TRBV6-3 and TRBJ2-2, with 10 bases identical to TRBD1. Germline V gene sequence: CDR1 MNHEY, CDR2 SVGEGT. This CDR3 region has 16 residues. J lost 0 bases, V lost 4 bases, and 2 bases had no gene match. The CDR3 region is CASSSDRGPNTGELFF. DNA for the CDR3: TGTGCCAGCAGTTCCGACAGGGGGCCGAACACCGGGGAGCTGTTTTTT.

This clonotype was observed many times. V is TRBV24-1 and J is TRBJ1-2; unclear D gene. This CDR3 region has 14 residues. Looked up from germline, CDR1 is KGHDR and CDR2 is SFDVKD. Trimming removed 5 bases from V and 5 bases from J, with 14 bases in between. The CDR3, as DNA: TGTGCCACCAGTGGTTCTTATGCTACTTATGGCTACACCTTC. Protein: CATSGSYATYGYTF.

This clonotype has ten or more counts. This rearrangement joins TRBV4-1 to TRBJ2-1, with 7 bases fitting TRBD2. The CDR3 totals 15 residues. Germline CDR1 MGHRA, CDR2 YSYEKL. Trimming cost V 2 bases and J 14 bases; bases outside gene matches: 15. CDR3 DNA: TGCGCCAGCAGCCAACCTTGGGGGGGGAAAGAGGCGGAGTTCTTC. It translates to CASSQPWGGKEAEFF.

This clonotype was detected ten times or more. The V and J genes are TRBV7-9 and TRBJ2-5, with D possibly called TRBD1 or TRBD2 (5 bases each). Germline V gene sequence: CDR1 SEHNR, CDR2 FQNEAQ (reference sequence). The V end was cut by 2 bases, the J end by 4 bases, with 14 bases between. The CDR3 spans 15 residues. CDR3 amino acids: CASSLRGVGAETQYF. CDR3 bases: TGTGCCAGCAGCTTACGAGGGGTCGGAGCAGAGACCCAGTACTTC.

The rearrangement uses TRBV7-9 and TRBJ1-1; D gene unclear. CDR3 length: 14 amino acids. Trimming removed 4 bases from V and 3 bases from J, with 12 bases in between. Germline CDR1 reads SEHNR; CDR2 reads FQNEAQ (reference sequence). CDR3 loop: CASSSKGGHTEAFF. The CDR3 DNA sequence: TGTGCCAGCAGCTCCAAGGGCGGGCACACTGAAGCTTTCTTT.

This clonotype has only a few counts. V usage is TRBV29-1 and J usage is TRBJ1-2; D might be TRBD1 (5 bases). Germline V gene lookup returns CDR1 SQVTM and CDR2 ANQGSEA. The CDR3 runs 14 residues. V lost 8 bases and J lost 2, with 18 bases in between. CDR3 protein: CSSGRKGDNYGYTF. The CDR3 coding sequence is TGCAGCAGCGGACGGAAAGGGGACAACTATGGCTACACCTTC.

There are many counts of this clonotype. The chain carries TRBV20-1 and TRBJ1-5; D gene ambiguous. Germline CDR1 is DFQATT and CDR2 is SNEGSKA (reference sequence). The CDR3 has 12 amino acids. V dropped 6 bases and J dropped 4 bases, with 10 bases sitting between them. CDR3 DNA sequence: TGCAGTGCAAAGACGGGAAATCAGCCCCAGCATTTT. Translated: CSAKTGNQPQHF.

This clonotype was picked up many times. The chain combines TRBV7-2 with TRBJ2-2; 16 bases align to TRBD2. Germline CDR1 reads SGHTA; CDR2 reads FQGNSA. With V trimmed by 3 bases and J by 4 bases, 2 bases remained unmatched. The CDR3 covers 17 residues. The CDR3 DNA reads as TGTGCCAGCAGCTTCGGGACTAGCGGGAGGGCCACCGGGGAGCTGTTTTTT. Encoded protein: CASSFGTSGRATGELFF.

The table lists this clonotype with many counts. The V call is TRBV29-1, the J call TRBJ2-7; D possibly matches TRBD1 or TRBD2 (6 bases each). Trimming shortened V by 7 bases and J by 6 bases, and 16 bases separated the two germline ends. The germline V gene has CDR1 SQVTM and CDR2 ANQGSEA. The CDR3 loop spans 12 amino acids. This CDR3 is CSARLGGGEQYV. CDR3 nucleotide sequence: TGCAGCGCTCGACTAGGGGGAGGCGAGCAGTACGTC.

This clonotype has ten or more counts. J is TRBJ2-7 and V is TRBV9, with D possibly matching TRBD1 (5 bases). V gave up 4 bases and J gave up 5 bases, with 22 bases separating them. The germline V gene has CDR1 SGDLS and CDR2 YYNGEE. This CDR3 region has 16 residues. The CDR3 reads CASSPWSQKKGDEQYF. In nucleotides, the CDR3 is TGTGCCAGCAGCCCGTGGAGCCAAAAAAAAGGGGACGAGCAGTACTTC.

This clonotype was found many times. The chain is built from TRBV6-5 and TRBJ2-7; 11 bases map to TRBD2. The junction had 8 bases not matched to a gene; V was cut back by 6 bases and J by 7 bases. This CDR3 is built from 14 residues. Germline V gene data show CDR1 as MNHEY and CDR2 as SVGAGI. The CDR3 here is CASSFTSGSGEQYF. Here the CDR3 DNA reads TGTGCCAGCAGCTTTACTAGCGGGAGCGGAGAGCAGTACTTC.

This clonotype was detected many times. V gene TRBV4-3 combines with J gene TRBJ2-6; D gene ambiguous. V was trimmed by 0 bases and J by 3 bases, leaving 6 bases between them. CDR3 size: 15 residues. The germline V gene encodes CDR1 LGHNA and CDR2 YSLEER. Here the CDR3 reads CASSQENYGANVLTF. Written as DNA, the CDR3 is TGCGCCAGCAGCCAAGAAAATTATGGGGCCAACGTCCTGACTTTC.

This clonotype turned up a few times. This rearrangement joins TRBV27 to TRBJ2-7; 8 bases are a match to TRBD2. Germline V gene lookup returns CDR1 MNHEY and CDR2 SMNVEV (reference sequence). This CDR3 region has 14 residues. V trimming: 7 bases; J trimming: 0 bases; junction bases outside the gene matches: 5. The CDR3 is CASIRLASSYEQYV. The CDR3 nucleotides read TGTGCCAGCATCCGACTAGCGAGCTCCTACGAGCAGTACGTC.

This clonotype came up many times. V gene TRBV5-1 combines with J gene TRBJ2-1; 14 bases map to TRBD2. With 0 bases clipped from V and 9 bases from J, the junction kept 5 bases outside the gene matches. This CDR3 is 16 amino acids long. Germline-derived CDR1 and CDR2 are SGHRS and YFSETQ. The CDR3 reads CASSLAGTSGSGEQFF. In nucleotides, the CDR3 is TGCGCCAGCAGCTTGGCCGGGACTAGCGGGAGCGGTGAGCAGTTCTTC.

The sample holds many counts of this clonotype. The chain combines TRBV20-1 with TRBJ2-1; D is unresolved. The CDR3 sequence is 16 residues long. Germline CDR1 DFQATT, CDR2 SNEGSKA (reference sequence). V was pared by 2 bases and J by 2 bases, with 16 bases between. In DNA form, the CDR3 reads TGCAGTGCTAGACCTCAGGATCCCGCCACCTACAATGAGCAGTTCTTC. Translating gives CSARPQDPATYNEQFF.